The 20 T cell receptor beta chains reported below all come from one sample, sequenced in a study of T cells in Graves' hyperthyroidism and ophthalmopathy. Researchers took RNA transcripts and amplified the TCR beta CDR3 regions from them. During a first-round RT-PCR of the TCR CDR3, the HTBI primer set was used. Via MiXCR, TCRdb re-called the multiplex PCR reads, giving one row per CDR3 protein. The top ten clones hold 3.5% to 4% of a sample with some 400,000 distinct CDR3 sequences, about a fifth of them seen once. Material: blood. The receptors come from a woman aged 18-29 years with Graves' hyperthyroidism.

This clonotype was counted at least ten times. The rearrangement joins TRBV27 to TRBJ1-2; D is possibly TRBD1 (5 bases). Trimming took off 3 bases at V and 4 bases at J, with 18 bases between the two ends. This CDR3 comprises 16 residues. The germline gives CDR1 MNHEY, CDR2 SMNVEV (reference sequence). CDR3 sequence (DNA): TGTGCCAGCAGTTTCGCGGGACCGGCGGATAGCTATGGCTACACCTTC. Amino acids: CASSFAGPADSYGYTF.

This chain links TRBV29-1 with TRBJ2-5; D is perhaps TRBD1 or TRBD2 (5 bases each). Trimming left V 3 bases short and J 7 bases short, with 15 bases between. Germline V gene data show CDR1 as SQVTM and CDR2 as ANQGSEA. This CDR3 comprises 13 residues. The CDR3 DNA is TGCAGCGTTGAGGGACGCACGAAGGGGACCCAGTACTTC. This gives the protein CSVEGRTKGTQYF.

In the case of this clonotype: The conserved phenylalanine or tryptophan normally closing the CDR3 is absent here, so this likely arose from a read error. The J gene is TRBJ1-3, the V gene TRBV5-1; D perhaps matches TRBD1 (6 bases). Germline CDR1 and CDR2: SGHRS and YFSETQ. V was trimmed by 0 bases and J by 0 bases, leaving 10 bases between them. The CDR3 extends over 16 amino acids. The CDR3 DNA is TGCGCCAGCAGCTTGGCCCCAGGGGCCTCTGGAAACACCATATATGTT. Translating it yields CASSLAPGASGNTIYV.

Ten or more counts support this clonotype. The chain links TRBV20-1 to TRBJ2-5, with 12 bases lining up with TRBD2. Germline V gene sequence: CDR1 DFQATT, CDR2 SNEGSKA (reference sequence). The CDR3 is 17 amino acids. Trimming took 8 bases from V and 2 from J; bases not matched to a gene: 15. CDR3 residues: CSLRLGLAGGRQETQYF. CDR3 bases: TGCAGTCTACGCCTTGGGCTAGCGGGGGGGCGGCAAGAGACCCAGTACTTC.

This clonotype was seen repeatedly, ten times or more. The CDR3 nucleotides are TGCGCCAGCAGCGACACCGGGACCTCCTACGAGCAGTACTTC. Translated: CASSDTGTSYEQYF. This rearrangement joins TRBV4-1 to TRBJ2-7, with D possibly called TRBD1 or TRBD2 (5 bases each). This CDR3 has 14 residues. Looked up from germline, CDR1 is MGHRA and CDR2 is YSYEKL. V gave up 5 bases and J gave up 0 bases, with 11 bases separating them.

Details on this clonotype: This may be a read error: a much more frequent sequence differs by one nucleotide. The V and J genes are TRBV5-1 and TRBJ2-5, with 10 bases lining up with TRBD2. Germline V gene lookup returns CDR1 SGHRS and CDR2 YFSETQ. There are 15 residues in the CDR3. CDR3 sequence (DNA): TGCGTCAGCGTGCGGGGGCTAGCGGGAGAAGAGACCCAGTACTTC. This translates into CVSVRGLAGEETQYF.

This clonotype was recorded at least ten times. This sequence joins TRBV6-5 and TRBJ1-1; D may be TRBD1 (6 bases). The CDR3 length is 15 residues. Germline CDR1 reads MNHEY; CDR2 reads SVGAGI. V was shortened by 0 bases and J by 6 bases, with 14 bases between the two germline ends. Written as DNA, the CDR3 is TGTGCCAGCAGTTACTCGCGGGGGGGCTTGGCTGAAGCTTTCTTT. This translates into CASSYSRGGLAEAFF.

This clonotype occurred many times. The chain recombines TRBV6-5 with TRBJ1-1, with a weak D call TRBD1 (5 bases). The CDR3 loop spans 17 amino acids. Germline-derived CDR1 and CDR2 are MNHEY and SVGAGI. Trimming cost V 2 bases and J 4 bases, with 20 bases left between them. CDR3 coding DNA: TGTGCCAGCAGTTACGCGGGGGACCTCACGGTGGGCACTGAAGCTTTCTTT. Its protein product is CASSYAGDLTVGTEAFF.

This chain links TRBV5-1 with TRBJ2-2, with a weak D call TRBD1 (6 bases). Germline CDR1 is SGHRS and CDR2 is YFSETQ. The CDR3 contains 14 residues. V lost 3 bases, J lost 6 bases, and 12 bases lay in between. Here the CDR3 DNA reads TGCGCCAGCAGCTGGATTTCAGGGGCCGGGGAGCTGTTTTTT. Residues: CASSWISGAGELFF.

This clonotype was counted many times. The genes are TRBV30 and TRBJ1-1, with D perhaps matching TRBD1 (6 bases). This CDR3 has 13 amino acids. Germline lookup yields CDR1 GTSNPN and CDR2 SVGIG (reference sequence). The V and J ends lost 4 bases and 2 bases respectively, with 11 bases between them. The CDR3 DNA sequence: TGTGCCTGGAAACAGGACAGTAACACTGAAGCTTTCTTT. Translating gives CAWKQDSNTEAFF.

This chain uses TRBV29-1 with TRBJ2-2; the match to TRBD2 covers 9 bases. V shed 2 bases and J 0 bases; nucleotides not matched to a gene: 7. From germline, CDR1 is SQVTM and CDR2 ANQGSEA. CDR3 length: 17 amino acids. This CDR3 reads CSVELSGGPPNTGELFF. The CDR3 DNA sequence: TGCAGCGTTGAATTAAGCGGGGGGCCTCCGAACACCGGGGAGCTGTTTTTT.

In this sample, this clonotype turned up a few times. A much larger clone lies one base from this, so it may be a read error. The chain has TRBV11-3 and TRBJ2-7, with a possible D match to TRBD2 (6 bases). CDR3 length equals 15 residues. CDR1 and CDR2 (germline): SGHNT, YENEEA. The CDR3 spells CASSFDRDSSYVQYF. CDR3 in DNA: TGTGCCAGCAGCTTCGACCGGGACTCGTCCTACGTGCAGTACTTC. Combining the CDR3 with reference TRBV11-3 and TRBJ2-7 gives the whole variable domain EAGVVQSPRYKIIEKKQPVAFWCNPISGHNTLYWYLQNLGQGPELLIRYENEEAVDDSQLPKDRFSAERLKGVDSTLKIQPAELGDSAVYLCASSFDRDSSYVQYFGPGTRLTVT.

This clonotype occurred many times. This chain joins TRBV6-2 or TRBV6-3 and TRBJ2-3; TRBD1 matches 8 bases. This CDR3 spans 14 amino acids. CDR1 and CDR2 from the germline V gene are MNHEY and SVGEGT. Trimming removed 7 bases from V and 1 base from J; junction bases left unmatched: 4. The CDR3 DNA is TGTGCCAGCAAGCCGGACAGGGGCACAGATACGCAGTATTTT. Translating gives CASKPDRGTDTQYF.

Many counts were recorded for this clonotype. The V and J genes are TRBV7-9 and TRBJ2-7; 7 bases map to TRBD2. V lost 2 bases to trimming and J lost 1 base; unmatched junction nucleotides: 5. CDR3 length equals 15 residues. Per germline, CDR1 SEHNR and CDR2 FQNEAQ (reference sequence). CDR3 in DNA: TGTGCCAGCAGCTTACGGGGGGTCACTTCCTACGAGCAGTACTTC. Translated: CASSLRGVTSYEQYF.

CDR3 amino acids: CASKGPLEAFF. The CDR3 DNA reads as TGTGCCAGCAAGGGGCCTCTTGAAGCTTTCTTT. J is TRBJ1-1 and V is TRBV12-3 or TRBV12-4; D is perhaps TRBD1 (5 bases). The ends were cut back, 7 bases at V and 7 bases at J, with 10 bases in the middle. The CDR3 loop spans 11 amino acids.

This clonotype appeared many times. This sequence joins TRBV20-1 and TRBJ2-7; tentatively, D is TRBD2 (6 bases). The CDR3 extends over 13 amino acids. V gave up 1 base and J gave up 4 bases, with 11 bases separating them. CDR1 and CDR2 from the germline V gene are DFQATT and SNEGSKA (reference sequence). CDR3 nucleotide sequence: TGCAGTGCTAGAGGTTCCGGGGGTTACGAGCAGTACTTC. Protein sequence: CSARGSGGYEQYF.

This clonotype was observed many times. CDR3 in DNA: TGCAGCGCGGACAGGTTTCAAGAAGCTTTCTTT. Residues: CSADRFQEAFF. The chain is built from TRBV29-1 and TRBJ1-1, with 7 bases lining up with TRBD1. The germline V gene has CDR1 SQVTM and CDR2 ANQGSEA. The ends lost 7 bases at V and 8 bases at J; junction bases unmatched: 7. The CDR3 spans 11 residues.

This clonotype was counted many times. As DNA, the CDR3 is TGTGCCAGCAGCCGGGACAGCGCGAACACCGGGGAGCTGTTTTTT. This codes for CASSRDSANTGELFF. The genes are TRBV7-9 and TRBJ2-2, with TRBD1 identical over 7 bases. The trim removed 5 bases at V and 0 bases at J, leaving 3 bases unmatched. There are 15 residues in the CDR3. Germline CDR1 and CDR2: SEHNR and FQNEAQ (reference sequence).

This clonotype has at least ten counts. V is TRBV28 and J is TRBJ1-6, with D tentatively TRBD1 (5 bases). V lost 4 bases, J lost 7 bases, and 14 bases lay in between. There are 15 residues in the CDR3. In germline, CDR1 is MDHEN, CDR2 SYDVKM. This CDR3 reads CASSSFAGENSPLHF. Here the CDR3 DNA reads TGTGCCAGCAGTTCCTTCGCGGGGGAAAATTCACCCCTCCACTTT.

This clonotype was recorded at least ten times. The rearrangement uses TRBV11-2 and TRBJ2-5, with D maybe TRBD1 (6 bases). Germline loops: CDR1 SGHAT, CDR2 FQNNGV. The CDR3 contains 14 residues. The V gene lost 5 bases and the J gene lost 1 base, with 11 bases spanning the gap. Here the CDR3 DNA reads TGTGCCAGCAGCAGTAGGGGGTCCCAAGAGACCCAGTACTTC. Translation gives CASSSRGSQETQYF.